Listed below are T cell receptor beta chains from one sample, sequenced in a study of OX40 agonist ivuxolimab in advanced cancers. Sequenced by immunoSEQ multiplex PCR; TCRdb stores in-frame clones only, minus some. The sample carries about 62,000 clones, 79% recorded once. The source material was CD4+ or CD8+ T cells sorted from blood, sampled in a trial of the OX40 agonist ivuxolimab. The origin of the receptors is an adult with an advanced solid tumor such as melanoma, head and neck, liver or kidney cancer. CDR3s include the opening cysteine and the closing phenylalanine or tryptophan. Fields, in order: CDR3 protein, CDR3 DNA, V gene, clone size, J gene, D gene. The D gene is left open where the match is weak. Expanded clones get a size class; other rows say once, few or many, or leave the size out.

CASRSGQVNNEQFF | TGCGCCAGCAGAAGTGGGCAGGTGAACAATGAGCAGTTCTTC | TRBV5-1 | NA | TRBJ2-1 | NA
CATSSGTEQYF | TGTGCCACCTCTAGCGGGACCGAGCAGTACTTC | TRBV15 | NA | TRBJ2-7 | TRBD2
CSVETLQLGEQYF | TGCAGCGTTGAAACACTCCAGCTAGGTGAGCAGTACTTC | TRBV29-1 | few | TRBJ2-7 | NA
CASSLAPVTGDGNQPQHF | TGTGCCAGCAGCTTAGCCCCCGTAACAGGGGACGGCAATCAGCCCCAGCATTTT | TRBV13 | NA | TRBJ1-5 | TRBD1
CASSATSGYTF | TGTGCCAGCAGTGCGACATCCGGCTACACCTTC | TRBV6-1 | NA | TRBJ1-2 | NA
CAISEGGAGGSTEAFF | TGTGCCATCAGTGAAGGGGGGGCCGGCGGAAGCACTGAAGCTTTCTTT | TRBV10-3 | few | TRBJ1-1 | NA
CASSNPQKSGVNEQFF | TGTGCTAGCAGCAACCCACAGAAGTCGGGGGTCAATGAGCAGTTCTTC | TRBV7-7 | NA | TRBJ2-1 | NA
CASSLQDSYGYTF | TGTGCCAGCAGCTTACAGGATTCGTATGGCTACACCTTC | TRBV7-6 | NA | TRBJ1-2 | NA
CASSQDWAAEAFF | TGCGCCAGCAGCCAAGATTGGGCAGCTGAAGCTTTCTTT | TRBV4-1 | NA | TRBJ1-1 | NA
CASSLGTGFSRELFF | TGTGCCAGCAGCTTGGGGACAGGTTTTTCCCGGGAGCTGTTTTTT | TRBV7-2 | NA | TRBJ2-2 | TRBD1
CASSPAGGTNEKLFF | TGTGCCAGCAGTCCAGCGGGTGGCACTAATGAAAAACTGTTTTTT | TRBV27 | NA | TRBJ1-4 | NA
CSVETTGGSYEQYF | TGCAGCGTTGAAACGACAGGGGGATCCTACGAGCAGTACTTC | TRBV29-1 | NA | TRBJ2-7 | TRBD1
CASSLDRAYEQYF | TGCGCCAGCAGCCTGGACAGGGCCTACGAGCAGTACTTC | TRBV4-1 | NA | TRBJ2-7 | TRBD1
CASSAGWLSGANVLTF | TGTGCCAGCAGTGCGGGCTGGCTCTCTGGGGCCAACGTCCTGACTTTC | TRBV27 | NA | TRBJ2-6 | NA
CASSFGQETLHF | TGTGCCAGCAGTTTTGGACAGGAGACCCTCCACTTT | TRBV6-5 | few | TRBJ1-6 | TRBD1
CASSLPLGQRQETQYF | TGCGCCAGCAGCTTACCACTTGGACAACGCCAAGAGACCCAGTACTTC | TRBV5-1 | NA | TRBJ2-5 | NA
CASSFDRVAYEQYF | TGTGCCAGCAGCTTTGACAGGGTGGCCTACGAGCAGTACTTC | TRBV7-8 | NA | TRBJ2-7 | TRBD1
CASSPGQAISGQPQHF | TGTGCCAGCAGCCCGGGACAGGCCATATCAGGGCAGCCCCAGCATTTT | TRBV28 | NA | TRBJ1-5 | TRBD1
CASIQDRARSYEQYF | TGTGCCAGCATCCAGGACAGGGCCCGCTCCTACGAGCAGTACTTC | TRBV6-1 | NA | TRBJ2-7 | TRBD1
CASTLGGQVSGANVLTF | TGTGCCAGCACCCTAGGGGGACAGGTTTCCGGGGCCAACGTCCTGACTTTC | TRBV27 | NA | TRBJ2-6 | TRBD1
CASQADGYNEQFF | TGTGCCAGCCAGGCAGACGGATACAATGAGCAGTTCTTC | TRBV6-6 | NA | TRBJ2-1 | NA
CASSWTGVTEAFF | TGTGCCAGCAGCTGGACAGGGGTTACTGAAGCTTTCTTT | TRBV5-4 | NA | TRBJ1-1 | TRBD1
CASSVFRGSGANVLTF | TGTGCCAGCAGCGTGTTCAGGGGATCTGGGGCCAACGTCCTGACTTTC | TRBV9 | NA | TRBJ2-6 | NA
CASSSTRPGTGTEAFF | TGTGCCAGCAGTTCAACCCGTCCCGGGACAGGGACTGAAGCTTTCTTT | TRBV27 | NA | TRBJ1-1 | TRBD1
CASSARTPTETYGYTF | TGTGCCAGCAGTGCCCGCACTCCGACTGAAACCTATGGCTACACCTTC | TRBV6-1 | NA | TRBJ1-2 | NA
CASGGSGSYQETQYF | TGCGCCAGCGGCGGATCAGGATCCTACCAAGAGACCCAGTACTTC | TRBV5-1 | NA | TRBJ2-5 | NA
CASGWGQDTGELFF | TGTGCCAGCGGTTGGGGGCAGGACACCGGGGAGCTGTTTTTT | TRBV9 | NA | TRBJ2-2 | NA
CAWSGLAGTEQYF | TGTGCCTGGAGTGGACTAGCGGGAACTGAGCAGTACTTC | TRBV30 | NA | TRBJ2-7 | TRBD2